This record looks at one T cell receptor (beta chain) sequence and its context. The sample originates from a study of blood T cell repertoires in COVID-19. Study background: There were acute and convalescent COVID-19 samples, and they came from the United States, Italy and Spain. Sample material is recorded as cDNA or gDNA derived from T cells, B-cell-depleted T cells, or PBMCs.

From germline, CDR1 is MDHEN and CDR2 SYDVKM. This CDR3 has 15 amino acids. V shed 4 bases and J 4 bases; nucleotides not matched to a gene: 8. As handled by the study authors: For nucleated cells, counts were estimated from reference gene primer amplification. Assay used: immunoSEQ multiplex PCR; TCRdb lists only in-frame clones, some missing. V, J and clone size were drawn from that table, and D and trimming were deduced from the DNA. The table includes over 130,000 clones, 76% detected once. The sequenced sample consisted of peripheral blood. The V and J genes are TRBV28 and TRBJ2-7, with 9 bases aligning to TRBD2. The TCR comes from an elderly woman with active or convalescent COVID-19. The CDR3 loop is CASSSLGGGAYEQYF. CDR3 coding DNA: TGTGCCAGCAGTTCCCTCGGCGGGGGGGCGTACGAGCAGTACTTC.